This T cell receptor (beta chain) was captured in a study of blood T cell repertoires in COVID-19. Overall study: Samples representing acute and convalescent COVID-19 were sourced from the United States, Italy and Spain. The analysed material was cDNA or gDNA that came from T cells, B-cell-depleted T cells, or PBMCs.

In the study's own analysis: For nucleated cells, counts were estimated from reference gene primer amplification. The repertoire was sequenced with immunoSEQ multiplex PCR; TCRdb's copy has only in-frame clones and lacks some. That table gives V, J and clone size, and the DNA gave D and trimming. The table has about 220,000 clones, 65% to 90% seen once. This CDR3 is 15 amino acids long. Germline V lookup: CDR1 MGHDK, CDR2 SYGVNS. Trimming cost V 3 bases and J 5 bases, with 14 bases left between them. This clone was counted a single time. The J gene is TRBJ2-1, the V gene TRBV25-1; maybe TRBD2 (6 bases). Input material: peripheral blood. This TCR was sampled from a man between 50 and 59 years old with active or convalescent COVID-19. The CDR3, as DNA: TGTGCCAGCAGTGAGCCCCGGGACTTTAACAATGAGCAGTTCTTC. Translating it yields CASSEPRDFNNEQFF.